The T cell receptor (beta chain) described here comes from a study of T cells in Graves' hyperthyroidism and ophthalmopathy. Looking at the study overall: Peripheral blood sampling occurred at initial diagnosis, before any treatment. Study-wide findings and caveats: A 13 V-J model separated ophthalmopathy from stable hyperthyroidism.

A Clinical Activity Score of at least 3, a NOSPECS grade of at least 4 and a duration under 3 months were recorded in the ophthalmopathy patients. Uncontrolled infection, other autoimmune disease, pregnancy or lactation disqualified patients from enrolment. Details on this clonotype: Antigen: not known.

Template material for amplifying TCR beta CDR3 regions consisted of RNA transcripts. The study used the HTBI primer set for a first-round RT-PCR of the TCR CDR3. TCRdb processed the multiplex PCR reads anew with MiXCR; each CDR3 protein has one entry. Of fewer than 650,000 distinct CDR3 sequences listed, about 15% were seen once; the top ten hold 3.5% to 4.5%. Sequencing was carried out using blood. The clonotype originates from a woman between 35 and 50 years old with Graves' ophthalmopathy.

CDR3 protein: CASRTGTDYEQYF. The CDR3 DNA reads as TGTGCCAGCAGGACCGGGACAGATTACGAGCAGTACTTC. The chain carries TRBV2 and TRBJ2-7, with 7 nucleotides matching TRBD1. The trim removed 6 bases at V and 4 bases at J, leaving 6 bases unmatched. This CDR3 is 13 amino acids long. Germline values: CDR1 SNHLY, CDR2 FYNNEI.